These 19 T cell receptor beta chains were all obtained from the same sample, sequenced in a study of cytomegalovirus exposure and HLA in healthy donors. PCR amplification relied on 60 Vbeta primers (plus 13 Jbeta primers). Assay used: immunoSEQ multiplex PCR; TCRdb lists only in-frame clones, some missing. The table has roughly 140,000 clones, 76% seen once. Sample: PBMCs. The receptors stem from a woman aged 40 to 49 in good health and CMV-seronegative.

The CDR3 coding sequence is TGTGCCAGCAGTACGGGACAGGGCCGAGGTAACTACAATGAGCAGTTCTTC. Translation gives CASSTGQGRGNYNEQFF. The rearrangement joins TRBV27 to TRBJ2-1, with 9 positions matching TRBD1. Looked up from germline, CDR1 is MNHEY and CDR2 is SMNVEV (reference sequence). The CDR3 has 17 amino acids. V lost 5 bases to trimming and J lost 3 bases; unmatched junction nucleotides: 11.

This clone was observed a single time. The V and J genes are TRBV15 and TRBJ2-1, with 10 bases aligning to TRBD2. Trimming at V came to 1 base and at J to 5 bases, leaving 11 bases not matched to a gene. The CDR3 length is 18 residues. Germline loops: CDR1 LNHNV, CDR2 YYDKDF (reference sequence). The CDR3 is CATSRVGPGTSVHNEQFF. For the CDR3, the DNA is TGTGCCACCAGCAGAGTGGGTCCCGGGACTAGCGTCCACAATGAGCAGTTCTTC.

The chain carries TRBV2 and TRBJ2-1; 7 positions agree with TRBD2. The CDR3 sequence is 15 residues long. The V segment lost 4 bases and the J segment 2 bases; nucleotides outside the gene matches: 5. Germline CDR1 SNHLY, CDR2 FYNNEI. Here the CDR3 DNA reads TGTGCCAGCAGTGTCTCGGGGGGTGCCTACAATGAGCAGTTCTTC. Translation: CASSVSGGAYNEQFF.

Written as DNA, the CDR3 is TGCGCCAGCAGCTTGACTAGCGACACTCCCTACGAGCAGTACTTC. Amino acids: CASSLTSDTPYEQYF. The chain recombines TRBV5-1 with TRBJ2-7; 7 bases map to TRBD2. This CDR3 has 15 residues. CDR1 and CDR2 from the germline V gene are SGHRS and YFSETQ. The trim removed 1 base at V and 2 bases at J, leaving 6 bases unmatched.

This chain connects TRBV15 to TRBJ2-5; TRBD2 agrees at 7 bases. The trim removed 0 bases at V and 3 bases at J, leaving 10 bases unmatched. The CDR3 has 17 amino acids. Germline loops: CDR1 LNHNV, CDR2 YYDKDF (reference sequence). CDR3 coding DNA: TGTGCCACCAGCAGAGATTCTTTCGCAGGGAGGGAAGAGACCCAGTACTTC. This sequence encodes CATSRDSFAGREETQYF.

This clone was picked up many times. The chain has TRBV5-5 and TRBJ1-4, with D hard to call. Germline assignment: CDR1 SGHKS and CDR2 YYEKEE (reference sequence). This CDR3 spans 13 amino acids. The ends were cut back, 4 bases at V and 5 bases at J, with 9 bases in the middle. This chain's CDR3 is CASSRHSNEKLFF. The CDR3 DNA is TGTGCCAGCAGCCGACACTCCAATGAAAAACTGTTTTTT.

The CDR3 loop is CASRLLGNSYNEQFF. As DNA, the CDR3 is TGTGCCAGCAGACTACTAGGCAACTCCTACAATGAGCAGTTCTTC. The chain combines TRBV2 with TRBJ2-1, with D tentatively TRBD2 (5 bases). CDR1 and CDR2 from the germline V gene are SNHLY and FYNNEI. Trimming took off 6 bases at V and 0 bases at J, with 12 bases between the two ends. This CDR3 is 15 amino acids long.

The J gene is TRBJ1-5, the V gene TRBV2, with 10 bases that match TRBD1. CDR3 size: 15 residues. V lost 4 bases, J lost 1 base, and 1 base stayed unmatched. The V gene's germline CDR1 is SNHLY and CDR2 FYNNEI. The CDR3 protein is CASSGQGASNQPQHF. The DNA of the CDR3 is TGTGCCAGCAGTGGACAGGGGGCCAGCAATCAGCCCCAGCATTTT.

The J gene is TRBJ2-1, the V gene TRBV5-1, with a possible D match to TRBD2 (6 bases). There are 15 residues in the CDR3. The V and J ends lost 2 bases and 2 bases respectively, with 11 bases between them. Germline V gives CDR1 SGHRS, CDR2 YFSETQ. CDR3 DNA: TGCGCCAGCAGCTTAGGAGGGGTTACCTACAATGAGCAGTTCTTC. Its protein is CASSLGGVTYNEQFF.

The chain employs TRBV6-5 and TRBJ1-1; TRBD1 aligns across 8 bases. The CDR3 sequence is 15 residues long. Germline lookup yields CDR1 MNHEY and CDR2 SVGAGI. The trim removed 4 bases at V and 1 base at J, leaving 5 bases unmatched. In nucleotides, the CDR3 is TGTGCCAGCAGTTCTCGTGGACAGGGGAACACTGAAGCTTTCTTT. It specifies CASSSRGQGNTEAFF.

In nucleotides, the CDR3 is TGTGCCAGCAGTTACTCCAGGGGCAACTACGAGCAGTACTTC. Translated, it gives CASSYSRGNYEQYF. The gene calls are TRBV6-5 and TRBJ2-7, with D possibly TRBD1 on 6 matching bases. V was trimmed by 0 bases and J by 3 bases, leaving 9 bases between them. Germline CDR1 and CDR2: MNHEY and SVGAGI. CDR3 length: 14 amino acids.

The genes are TRBV5-6 and TRBJ1-2; the match to TRBD1 covers 7 bases. Losses at the gene ends were 0 bases for V and 0 bases for J; bases not matched to a gene: 8. This CDR3 region has 17 residues. Germline loops: CDR1 SGHDT, CDR2 YYEEEE. The chain's CDR3 is CASSLEPDRRANYGYTF. CDR3 bases: TGTGCCAGCAGCTTGGAGCCGGACAGGAGGGCTAACTATGGCTACACCTTC.

The rearrangement links TRBV7-8 to TRBJ2-3; 10 bases line up with TRBD1. The junction had 9 bases not matched to a gene; V was cut back by 5 bases and J by 4 bases. This CDR3 contains 16 residues. Germline CDR1 SGHVS, CDR2 FQNEAQ. The CDR3 nucleotides read TGTGCCAGCAGCGACATAGGGACAGGGGATTCAGATACGCAGTATTTT. It specifies CASSDIGTGDSDTQYF.

The CDR3 DNA follows: TGCGCCAGCAGCCAGCGGATTCTCAATGAGCAGTTCTTC. Protein: CASSQRILNEQFF. The J gene is TRBJ2-1, the V gene TRBV4-1, with unresolved D. Between the trimmed V and J ends, which lost 3 bases and 6 bases, there was a span of 9 bases. The CDR3 runs 13 residues. Germline assignment: CDR1 MGHRA and CDR2 YSYEKL.

The CDR3 DNA reads TGTGCCTCCGGTCGGGATGGCTACACCTTC. This codes for CASGRDGYTF. V gene TRBV28 combines with J gene TRBJ1-2; D uncertain. The germline V gene encodes CDR1 MDHEN and CDR2 SYDVKM. The CDR3 is 10 amino acids. V gave up 11 bases and J gave up 6 bases, with 10 bases separating them.

The rearrangement links TRBV15 to TRBJ2-1; maybe TRBD2 (5 bases). V was cut by 1 base and J by 6 bases, with 13 bases left in between. This CDR3 is built from 15 residues. From germline, CDR1 is LNHNV and CDR2 YYDKDF (reference sequence). This CDR3 is CATSRGGLLGNEQFF. CDR3 nucleotides: TGTGCCACCAGCAGAGGCGGACTCCTCGGCAATGAGCAGTTCTTC.

This clone has just one count. The rearrangement links TRBV7-9 to TRBJ1-1; 7 bases line up with TRBD1. Trimming cost V 5 bases and J 3 bases; bases outside gene matches: 9. This CDR3 spans 15 amino acids. The germline V gene has CDR1 SEHNR and CDR2 FQNEAQ (reference sequence). The DNA for the CDR3 is TGTGCCAGCAGCCGCGCGCGACAGGGAGACACTGAAGCTTTCTTT. Translation gives CASSRARQGDTEAFF.

V is TRBV19 and J is TRBJ1-3; unclear D gene. The CDR3 has 13 amino acids. Deletions cut 0 bases from V and 4 bases from J, with 4 bases between. The germline V gene encodes CDR1 LNHDA and CDR2 SQIVND (reference sequence). This chain's CDR3 is CASSIDRGNTIYF. CDR3 bases: TGTGCCAGTAGTATAGACAGGGGAAACACCATATATTTT.

The chain recombines TRBV9 with TRBJ1-2; D is perhaps TRBD1 (5 bases). Germline lookup yields CDR1 SGDLS and CDR2 YYNGEE. The CDR3 totals 15 residues. V was pared by 0 bases and J by 2 bases, with 11 bases between. The CDR3: CASSVGGGTNYGYTF. DNA for the CDR3: TGTGCCAGCAGCGTAGGTGGAGGGACGAACTATGGCTACACCTTC.